This T cell receptor beta chain was sequenced during a study of graft-versus-host responses after intestinal transplantation. CDR1 and CDR2 from the germline V gene are MNHNY and SVGAGI (reference sequence). Trimming took 7 bases from V and 2 from J, leaving 21 bases between them. The CDR3 sequence is 16 residues long. For this clone: Antigen: not known.

Profiling relied on immunoSEQ multiplex PCR, and the TCRdb table lists in-frame clones only, not all of them. The sample has more than 100,000 clones; approximately 95% are singletons. Source: unstimulated CD4+ T cells sorted from spleen or lymph node cells, taken before intestinal transplant. The chain links TRBV6-6 to TRBJ2-7; D possibly corresponds to TRBD2 (5 bases). This receptor was obtained from a human donor who received an intestinal transplant. In DNA form, the CDR3 reads TGTGCCAGCACGCCTTCCCCCCGCGGAGGTGCCTACGAGCAGTACTTC. Residues: CASTPSPRGGAYEQYF.